The present entry profiles one T cell receptor beta chain with its context. Any gene name here is a mouse gene name. With the read ending 1 residue before the CDR3 end, the germline J gene is used to fill in that end. Sample time point: mouse harvest day 7 after allogeneic transplant. The graft held 10^6 splenic CD5+ T cells and 10^7 T-cell-depleted bone marrow cells. These data come from a study of tissue T cells after allogeneic stem cell transplantation. V dropped 0 bases and J dropped 5; count of bases not matched to a gene: 6. CDR1 is SGHSN and CDR2 is HYEKVE in the germline V gene. The CDR3 has 15 residues. TCRdb's copy holds only in-frame clones and misses some; the assay was immunoSEQ multiplex PCR. The sample consists of 9,500 or so clones, 35% to 55% of them appearing once.

V is TRBV12-1 and J is TRBJ2-1; 7 bases are a match to TRBD2. Sequencing was done on a sample of skin. This TCR came from a female BALB/c mouse given C57BL/6 T cells with graft-versus-host disease after an allogeneic hematopoietic cell transplant. CDR3 DNA, as far as it was read: TGTGCCAGCTCTCTCGGTGGGGGGATTAATGCTGAGCAGTTC. It translates to CASSLGGGINAEQF. The full CDR3 protein reads CASSLGGGINAEQFF.